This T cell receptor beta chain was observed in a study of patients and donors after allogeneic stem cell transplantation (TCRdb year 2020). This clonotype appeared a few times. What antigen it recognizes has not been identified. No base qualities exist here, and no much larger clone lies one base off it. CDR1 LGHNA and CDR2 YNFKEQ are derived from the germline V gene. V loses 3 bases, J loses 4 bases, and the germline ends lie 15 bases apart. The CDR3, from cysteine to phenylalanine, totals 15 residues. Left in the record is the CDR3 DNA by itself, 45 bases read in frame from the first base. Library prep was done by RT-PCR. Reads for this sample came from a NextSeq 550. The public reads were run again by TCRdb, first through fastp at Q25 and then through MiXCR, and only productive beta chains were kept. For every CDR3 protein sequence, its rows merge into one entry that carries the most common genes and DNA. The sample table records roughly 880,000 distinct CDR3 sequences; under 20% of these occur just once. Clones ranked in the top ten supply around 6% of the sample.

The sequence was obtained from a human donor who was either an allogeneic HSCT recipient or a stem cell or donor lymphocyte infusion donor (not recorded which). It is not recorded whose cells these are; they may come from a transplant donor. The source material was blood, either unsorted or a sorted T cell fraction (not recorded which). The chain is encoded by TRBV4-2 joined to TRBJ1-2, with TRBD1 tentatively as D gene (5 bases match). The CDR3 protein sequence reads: CASSHPSRGPYGYTF. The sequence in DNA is TGTGCCAGCAGCCACCCCTCGCGGGGACCCTATGGCTACACCTTC.